A single T cell receptor (beta chain) is shown here with its context. This clonotype has only a few counts. This receptor's antigen is unknown. Base qualities were left out, and no much larger clone turns up one base away. The data were taken from a study of glioma-infiltrating T cells (dated by TCRdb to the mid-2010s). Background on the whole study: Glioma tissue, non-neoplastic brain tissue and matched peripheral blood mononuclear cells were used as sources from which TCR alpha- and beta-chain repertoires were sequenced. To measure how far tissue and blood T-cell populations diverged, each tissue-infiltrating repertoire was compared against the peripheral blood repertoire of the same patient. Three low-grade glioma patients, under ten primary glioblastoma patients, and three non-glioma patients who contributed non-neoplastic brain tissue made up the paired cohort.

TCR alpha and beta CDR3 regions were amplified with the iRepertoire nested amplicon-rescue multiplex PCR (arm-PCR) platform from RNA. For one-step reverse transcription and amplification, roughly 85-400 ng of tissue mRNA or PBMC total RNA was used as input. Following bead purification, Illumina adapters were added through a secondary multiplex PCR, and the libraries were then gel-purified between 200 and 400 bp. Demultiplexing relied on internal 6-nucleotide barcodes carried by the libraries. The libraries were sequenced on an Illumina MiSeq using 2x220 or 2x250 nucleotide paired-end reads. Regarding the original processing steps: Paired reads were merged using FLASH 1.2.11 and aligned with BWA-MEM to the GRCh37 human genome, and TRA and TRB reads were then extracted. An IMGT-derived reference of cassette sequences and CDR3 motifs, with pseudogenes included, was used for V and J assignment. Three-frame translation of reads was performed, and productive CDR3s were defined as those with a C...FGXG motif and no stop codons. Unique combinations of V-J cassette pair and CDR3 amino acid sequence were defined as clonotypes. Hamming distance filtering was applied to reads, with thresholds set by the sequence error rate of each sample in mapped regions. The raw public reads went through TCRdb reprocessing: fastp at Q25, MiXCR clone calling, in-frame beta chains kept. Every distinct CDR3 protein forms one entry, paired with its most common genes and DNA. The V and J calls were determined by TCRdb, not by the authors. Present in this sample are approximately 88,000 distinct CDR3 sequences, less than 30% of which were seen just once. The top ten clones comprise 6.7% of the sample.

The investigation overall reported the following: Tissue and blood shared very few CDR3 sequences, a result attributed to high CDR3 diversity and limited sampling. VJ-independent divergence between tissue and blood was below expectation in non-neoplastic patients but above expectation in all gliomas, especially low-grade gliomas. Group comparisons rested on small numbers: three non-neoplastic, three low-grade glioma and 7 or 8 glioblastoma patients.

V and J are truncated by 1 base and 6 bases respectively, leaving an intervening sequence of 8 bases. CDR1 is given as KGHSH and CDR2 as LQKENI, both from the germline V gene. The CDR3 measures 13 amino acids from cysteine to phenylalanine. The kept DNA is CDR3 alone, 39 bases in frame from the first base. Sequenced: glioma tissue, nonneoplastic brain tissue, or PBMCs (not recorded which). The receptor chain draws on TRBV18 and TRBJ2-3, and perhaps TRBD1 as D gene, on 6 matching bases. The receptor was isolated from a human donor with low-grade glioma or glioblastoma, undergoing nonglioma brain surgery, or in good health (not recorded which). The CDR3 loop reads CASSPQRGDTQYF. Read as DNA, the sequence is TGTGCCAGCTCACCACAGAGGGGGGATACGCAGTATTTT.